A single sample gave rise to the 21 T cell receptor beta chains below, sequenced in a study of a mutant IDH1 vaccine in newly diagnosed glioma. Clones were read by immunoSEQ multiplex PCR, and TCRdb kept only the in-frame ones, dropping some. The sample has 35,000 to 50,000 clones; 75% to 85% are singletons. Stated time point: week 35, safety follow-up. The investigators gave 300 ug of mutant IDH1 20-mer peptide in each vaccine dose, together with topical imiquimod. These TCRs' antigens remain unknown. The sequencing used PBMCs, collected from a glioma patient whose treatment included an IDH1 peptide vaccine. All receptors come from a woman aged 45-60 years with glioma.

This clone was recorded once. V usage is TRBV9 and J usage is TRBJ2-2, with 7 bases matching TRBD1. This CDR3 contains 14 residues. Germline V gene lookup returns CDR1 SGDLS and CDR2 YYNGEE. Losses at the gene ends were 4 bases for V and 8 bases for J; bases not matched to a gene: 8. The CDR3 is CASSLEGQKGELFF. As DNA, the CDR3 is TGTGCCAGCAGCCTTGAGGGACAGAAAGGGGAGCTGTTTTTT.

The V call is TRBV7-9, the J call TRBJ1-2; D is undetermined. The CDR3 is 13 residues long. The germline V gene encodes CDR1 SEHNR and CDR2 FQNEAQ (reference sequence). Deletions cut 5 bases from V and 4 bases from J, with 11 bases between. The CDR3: CASSPQRPYGYTF. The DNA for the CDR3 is TGTGCCAGCAGCCCTCAGCGTCCCTATGGCTACACCTTC.

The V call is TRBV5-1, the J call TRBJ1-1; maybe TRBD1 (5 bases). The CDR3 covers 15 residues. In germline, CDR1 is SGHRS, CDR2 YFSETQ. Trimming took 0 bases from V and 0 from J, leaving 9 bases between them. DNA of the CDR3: TGCGCCAGCAGCTTGGAGGCACAGGTGAACACTGAAGCTTTCTTT. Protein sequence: CASSLEAQVNTEAFF. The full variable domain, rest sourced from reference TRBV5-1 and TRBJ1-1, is KAGVTQTPRYLIKTRGQQVTLSCSPISGHRSVSWYQQTPGQGLQFLFEYFSETQRNKGNFPGRFSGRQFSNSRSEMNVSTLELGDSALYLCASSLEAQVNTEAFFGQGTRLTVV.

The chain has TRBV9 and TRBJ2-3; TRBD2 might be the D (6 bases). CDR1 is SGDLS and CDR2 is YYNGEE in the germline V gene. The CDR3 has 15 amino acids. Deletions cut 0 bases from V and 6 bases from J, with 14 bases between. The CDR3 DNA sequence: TGTGCCAGCAGCGTAGGAGGGGAGGATGGGGATACGCAGTATTTT. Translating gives CASSVGGEDGDTQYF.

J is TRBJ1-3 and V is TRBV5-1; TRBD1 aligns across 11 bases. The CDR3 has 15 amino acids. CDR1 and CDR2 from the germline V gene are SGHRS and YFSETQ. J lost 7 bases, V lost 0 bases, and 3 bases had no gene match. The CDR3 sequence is CASSLAGQGANTIYF. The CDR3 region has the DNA TGCGCCAGCAGCTTGGCAGGACAGGGGGCGAACACCATATATTTT. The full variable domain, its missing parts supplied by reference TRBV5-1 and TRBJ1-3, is KAGVTQTPRYLIKTRGQQVTLSCSPISGHRSVSWYQQTPGQGLQFLFEYFSETQRNKGNFPGRFSGRQFSNSRSEMNVSTLELGDSALYLCASSLAGQGANTIYFGEGSWLTVV.

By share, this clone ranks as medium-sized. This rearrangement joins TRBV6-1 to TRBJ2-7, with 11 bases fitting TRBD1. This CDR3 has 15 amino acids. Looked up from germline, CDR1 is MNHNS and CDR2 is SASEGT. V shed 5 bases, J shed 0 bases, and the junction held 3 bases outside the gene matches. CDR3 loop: CASSSGTGGSYEQYF. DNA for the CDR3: TGTGCCAGCAGTTCCGGGACAGGGGGCTCCTACGAGCAGTACTTC.

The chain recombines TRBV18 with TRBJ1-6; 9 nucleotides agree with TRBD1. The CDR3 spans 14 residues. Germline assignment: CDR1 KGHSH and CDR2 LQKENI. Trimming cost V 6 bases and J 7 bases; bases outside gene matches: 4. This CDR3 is CASSRDRANSPLHF. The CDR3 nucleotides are TGTGCCAGCTCGAGGGACAGGGCCAATTCACCCCTCCACTTT.

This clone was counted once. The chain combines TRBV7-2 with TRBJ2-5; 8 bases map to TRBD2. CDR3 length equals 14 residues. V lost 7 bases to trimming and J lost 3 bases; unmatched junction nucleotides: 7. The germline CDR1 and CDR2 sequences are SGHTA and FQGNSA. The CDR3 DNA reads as TGTGCCAGCACCACCGGGACTAGAAAAGAGACCCAGTACTTC. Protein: CASTTGTRKETQYF.

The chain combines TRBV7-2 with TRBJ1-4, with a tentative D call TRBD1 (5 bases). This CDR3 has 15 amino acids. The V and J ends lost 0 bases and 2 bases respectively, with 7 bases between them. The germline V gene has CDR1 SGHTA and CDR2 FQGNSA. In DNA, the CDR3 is TGTGCCAGCAGCTTAGCGCGGGGGACTAATGAAAAACTGTTTTTT. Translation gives CASSLARGTNEKLFF.

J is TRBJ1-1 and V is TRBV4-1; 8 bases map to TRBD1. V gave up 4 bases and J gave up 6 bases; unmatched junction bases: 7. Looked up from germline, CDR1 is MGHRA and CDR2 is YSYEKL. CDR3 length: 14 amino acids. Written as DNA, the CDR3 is TGCGCCAGCAGCCCCCCAGGACAGGGCGCTGAAGCTTTCTTT. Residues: CASSPPGQGAEAFF.

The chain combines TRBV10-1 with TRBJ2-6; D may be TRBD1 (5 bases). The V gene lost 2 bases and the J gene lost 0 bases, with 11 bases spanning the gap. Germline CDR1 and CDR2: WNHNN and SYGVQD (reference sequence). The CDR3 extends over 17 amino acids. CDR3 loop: CASSEIGVISGANVLTF. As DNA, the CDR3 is TGCGCCAGCAGTGAGATAGGGGTGATCTCTGGGGCCAACGTCCTGACTTTC.

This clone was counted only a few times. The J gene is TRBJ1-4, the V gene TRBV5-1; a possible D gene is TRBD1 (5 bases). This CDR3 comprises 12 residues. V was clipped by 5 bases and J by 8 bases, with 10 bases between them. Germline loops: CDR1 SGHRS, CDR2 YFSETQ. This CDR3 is CASSQGGEKLFF. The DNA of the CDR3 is TGCGCCAGCAGTCAGGGCGGCGAAAAACTGTTTTTT.

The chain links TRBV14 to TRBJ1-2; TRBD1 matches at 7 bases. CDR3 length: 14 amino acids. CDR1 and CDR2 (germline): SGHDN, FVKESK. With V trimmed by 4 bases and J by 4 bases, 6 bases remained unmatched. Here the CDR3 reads CASSPGQNLYGYTF. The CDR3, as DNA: TGTGCCAGCAGCCCGGGACAGAATCTCTATGGCTACACCTTC.

The CDR3 DNA sequence: TGTGCCAGCAGTTTCGGGACAACCCTGGAGCAGTACTTC. Its protein is CASSFGTTLEQYF. The J gene is TRBJ2-7, the V gene TRBV27, with TRBD1 as a possible D gene (6 bases). The CDR3 runs 13 residues. The germline gives CDR1 MNHEY, CDR2 SMNVEV (reference sequence). Between the trimmed V and J ends, which lost 3 bases and 7 bases, there was a span of 13 bases.

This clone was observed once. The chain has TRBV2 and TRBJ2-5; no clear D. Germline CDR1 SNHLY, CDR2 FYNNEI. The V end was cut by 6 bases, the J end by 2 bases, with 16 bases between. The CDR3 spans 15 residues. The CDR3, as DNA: TGTGCCAGCAGGGCGGCCGGACGGCCACAAGAGACCCAGTACTTC. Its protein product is CASRAAGRPQETQYF. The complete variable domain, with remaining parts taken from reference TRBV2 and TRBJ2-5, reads EPEVTQTPSHQVTQMGQEVILRCVPISNHLYFYWYRQILGQKVEFLVSFYNNEISEKSEIFDDQFSVERPDGSNFTLKIRSTKLEDSAMYFCASRAAGRPQETQYFGPGTRLLVL.

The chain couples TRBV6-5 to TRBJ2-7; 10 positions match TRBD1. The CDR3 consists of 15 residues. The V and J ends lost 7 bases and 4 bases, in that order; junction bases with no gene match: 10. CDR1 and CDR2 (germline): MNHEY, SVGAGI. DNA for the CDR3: TGTGCCAGCAAGATCGGGACAGGGGTCAGGTACGAGCAGTACTTC. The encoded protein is CASKIGTGVRYEQYF.

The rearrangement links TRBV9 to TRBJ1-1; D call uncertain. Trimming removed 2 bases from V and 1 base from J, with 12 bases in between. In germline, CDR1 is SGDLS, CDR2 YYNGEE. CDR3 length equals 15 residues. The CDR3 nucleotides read TGTGCCAGCAGCGTCCGCGCGGGAGGGAACACTGAAGCTTTCTTT. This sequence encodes CASSVRAGGNTEAFF.

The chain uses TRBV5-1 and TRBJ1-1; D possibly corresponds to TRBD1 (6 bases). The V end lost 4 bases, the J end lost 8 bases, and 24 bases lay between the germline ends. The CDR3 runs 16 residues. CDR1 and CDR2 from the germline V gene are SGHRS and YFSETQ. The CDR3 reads CASSLLSSGTKEEAFF. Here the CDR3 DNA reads TGCGCCAGCAGCCTACTATCCTCCGGGACAAAGGAGGAAGCTTTCTTT.

In DNA, the CDR3 is TGTGCCAGCAGCCAAGACCAGTCCCCCTCCTACGAGCAGTACTTC. As protein: CASSQDQSPSYEQYF. This rearrangement joins TRBV4-2 to TRBJ2-7; D unclear. CDR3 size: 15 residues. Germline values: CDR1 LGHNA, CDR2 YNFKEQ. Trimming stripped 0 bases from V and 0 bases from J, with 9 bases between.

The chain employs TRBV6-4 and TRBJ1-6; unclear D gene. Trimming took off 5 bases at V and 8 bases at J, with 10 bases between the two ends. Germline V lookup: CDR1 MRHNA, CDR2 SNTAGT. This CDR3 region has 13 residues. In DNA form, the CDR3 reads TGTGCCAGCAGTAGGACGGAAGATTCACCCCTCCACTTT. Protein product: CASSRTEDSPLHF.

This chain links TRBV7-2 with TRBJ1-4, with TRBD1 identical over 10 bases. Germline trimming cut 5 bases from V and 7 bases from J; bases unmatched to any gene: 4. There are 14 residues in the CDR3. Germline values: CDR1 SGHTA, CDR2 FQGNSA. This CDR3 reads CASSRQGAAEKLFF. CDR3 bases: TGTGCCAGCAGCAGACAGGGGGCAGCTGAAAAACTGTTTTTT.